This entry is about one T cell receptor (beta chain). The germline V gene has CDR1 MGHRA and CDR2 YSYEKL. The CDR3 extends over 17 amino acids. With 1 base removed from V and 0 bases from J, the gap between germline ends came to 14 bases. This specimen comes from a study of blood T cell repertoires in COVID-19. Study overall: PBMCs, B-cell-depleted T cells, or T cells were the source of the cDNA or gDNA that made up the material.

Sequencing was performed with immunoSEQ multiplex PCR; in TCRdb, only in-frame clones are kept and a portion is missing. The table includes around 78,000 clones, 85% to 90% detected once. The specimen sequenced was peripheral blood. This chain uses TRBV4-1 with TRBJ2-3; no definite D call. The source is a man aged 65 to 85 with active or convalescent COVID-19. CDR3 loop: CASSQALGFRSTDTQYF. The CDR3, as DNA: TGCGCCAGCAGCCAAGCCCTAGGTTTCCGAAGCACAGATACGCAGTATTTT.